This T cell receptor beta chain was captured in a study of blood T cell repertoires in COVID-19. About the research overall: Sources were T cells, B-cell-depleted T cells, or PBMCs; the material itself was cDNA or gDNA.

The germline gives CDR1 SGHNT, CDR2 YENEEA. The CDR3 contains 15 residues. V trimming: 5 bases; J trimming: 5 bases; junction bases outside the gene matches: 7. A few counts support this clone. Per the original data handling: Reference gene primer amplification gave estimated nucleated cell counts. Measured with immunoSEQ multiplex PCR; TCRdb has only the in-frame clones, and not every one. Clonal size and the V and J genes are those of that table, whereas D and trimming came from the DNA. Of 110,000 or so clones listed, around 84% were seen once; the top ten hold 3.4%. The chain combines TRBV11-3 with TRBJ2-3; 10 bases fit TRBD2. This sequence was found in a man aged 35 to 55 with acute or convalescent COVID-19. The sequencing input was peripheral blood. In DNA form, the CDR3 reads TGTGCCAGCAGCCGAGCGGGGGGGCGGGAAGATACGCAGTATTTT. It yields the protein CASSRAGGREDTQYF.